Listed below are T cell receptor beta chains from one sample, sequenced in a study of somatic mutations in cytotoxic T cells in rheumatoid arthritis. Produced via immunoSEQ multiplex PCR; TCRdb's table is partial and in-frame only. The sample shows 10,000 to 15,000 clones, around 75% of them seen only once. Sequences were obtained from CD8+ T cells sorted from blood. These receptors were obtained from an adult with rheumatoid arthritis. The CDR3 runs from the conserved cysteine through the conserved F or W. The D gene is left open where the match is weak. Size is omitted from some rows. Given values are once, few, many or a class for expanded clones.

D | size | J | V | CDR3 | DNA
TRBD2 | . | TRBJ2-1 | TRBV6-1 | CASSGTSGSYNEQFF | TGTGCCAGCAGTGGGACTAGCGGGTCCTACAATGAGCAGTTCTTC
. | few | TRBJ2-5 | TRBV10-3 | CAISDRVPPNQETQYF | TGTGCCATCAGTGACAGGGTTCCCCCAAACCAAGAGACCCAGTACTTC
. | . | TRBJ2-7 | TRBV5-4 | CASSLGDVYEQYF | TGTGCCAGCAGCTTGGGAGACGTTTACGAGCAGTACTTC
. | . | TRBJ2-1 | TRBV7-8 | CASSLAITEQFF | TGTGCCAGCAGCTTAGCAATTACCGAGCAGTTCTTC
TRBD1 | . | TRBJ1-2 | TRBV27 | CASSSYRGRYGYTF | TGTGCCAGCAGTTCCTACAGGGGGCGCTATGGCTACACCTTC
. | . | TRBJ2-7 | TRBV7-9 | CASSLALGDEQYF | TGTGCCAGCAGCTTAGCCCTGGGGGACGAGCAGTACTTC
TRBD2 | . | TRBJ2-1 | TRBV9 | CASSDSLKRTSYYNEQFF | TGTGCCAGCAGCGATAGTCTAAAACGGACTAGCTACTACAATGAGCAGTTCTTC
. | . | TRBJ1-2 | TRBV29-1 | CSVVRDTAISGYTF | TGCAGCGTTGTCCGGGACACAGCTATAAGTGGCTACACCTTC
. | . | TRBJ1-2 | TRBV9 | CASSLNPDSNNYGYTF | TGTGCCAGCAGCCTAAACCCGGACAGTAATAACTATGGCTACACCTTC
. | . | TRBJ2-3 | TRBV18 | CASSLIQADTQYF | TGTGCCAGCTCACTTATCCAAGCAGATACGCAGTATTTT
. | . | TRBJ1-1 | TRBV11-2 | CASSLGTNTEAFF | TGTGCCAGCAGCTTAGGCACTAACACTGAAGCTTTCTTT
. | . | TRBJ1-4 | TRBV28 | CASNPTDSTNEKLFF | TGTGCCAGCAATCCAACGGACAGCACAAATGAAAAACTGTTTTTT
. | . | TRBJ2-7 | TRBV4-1 | CASSQETDSSRYEQYF | TGCGCCAGCAGCCAAGAGACGGACTCGTCGCGTTACGAGCAGTACTTC
TRBD1 | . | TRBJ2-1 | TRBV5-1 | CASSAGTGNWNEQFF | TGCGCCAGCAGCGCCGGGACAGGGAACTGGAATGAGCAGTTCTTC
TRBD1 | . | TRBJ1-3 | TRBV13 | CASSFRQGDSGNTIYF | TGTGCCAGCAGCTTTCGACAGGGCGACTCTGGAAACACCATATATTTT
. | . | TRBJ1-1 | TRBV12-2 | CASRLGSSDSMNTEAFF | TGTGCAAGTCGCTTAGGATCTTCGGACAGCATGAACACTGAAGCTTTCTTT
. | . | TRBJ1-1 | TRBV19 | CASSASGWLNTEAFF | TGTGCCAGTAGTGCCTCAGGGTGGCTGAACACTGAAGCTTTCTTT
. | . | TRBJ2-7 | TRBV2 | CASDASDYEQYF | TGTGCCAGCGATGCTAGCGACTACGAGCAGTACTTC
. | . | TRBJ1-1 | TRBV19 | CASTAGGLEAFF | TGTGCCAGTACAGCGGGCGGCCTTGAAGCTTTCTTT
. | few | TRBJ2-7 | TRBV30 | CAWSRLSGPLYEQYF | TGTGCCTGGAGCAGACTAAGCGGGCCCTTATACGAGCAGTACTTC
. | . | TRBJ2-3 | TRBV5-4 | CASSLGAGGTDTQYF | TGTGCCAGCAGCTTGGGGGCAGGGGGCACAGATACGCAGTATTTT
. | . | TRBJ2-2 | TRBV14 | CASSLTVILDTGELFF | TGTGCCAGCAGCCTAACCGTAATTCTGGACACCGGGGAGCTGTTTTTT
TRBD2 | . | TRBJ2-7 | TRBV6-5 | CASSDGTSGSEQYF | TGTGCCAGCAGTGACGGGACTAGCGGGAGCGAGCAGTACTTC
. | . | TRBJ1-1 | TRBV2 | CASRLKGAGWTEAFF | TGTGCCAGCAGGCTTAAAGGGGCAGGGTGGACTGAAGCTTTCTTT
TRBD1 | few | TRBJ2-5 | TRBV6-5 | CASRRDREKTQYF | TGTGCCAGCAGGCGGGACAGGGAAAAGACCCAGTACTTC
. | . | TRBJ2-3 | TRBV13 | CASSSRWHFYGATTDTQYF | TGTGCCAGCAGCTCTCGGTGGCATTTCTATGGGGCGACCACAGATACGCAGTATTTT
TRBD1 | once | TRBJ2-7 | TRBV6-1 | CASNPGQGYEQYF | TGTGCCAGCAACCCGGGACAGGGCTACGAGCAGTACTTC
TRBD2 | . | TRBJ2-2 | TRBV5-6 | CASSSSQIAGTGELFF | TGTGCCAGCAGCTCCTCTCAGATAGCGGGGACCGGGGAGCTGTTTTTT
. | . | TRBJ2-5 | TRBV28 | CASSSREWETQYF | TGTGCCAGCAGTAGCAGGGAGTGGGAGACCCAGTACTTC
. | . | TRBJ2-1 | TRBV2 | CASHMSAANNEQFF | TGTGCCAGCCACATGTCAGCGGCTAACAATGAGCAGTTCTTC
TRBD1 | . | TRBJ1-1 | TRBV15 | CATTPGGVAEAFF | TGTGCCACCACCCCAGGGGGTGTCGCTGAAGCTTTCTTT
. | few | TRBJ1-4 | TRBV28 | CASTRWSATNEKLFF | TGTGCCAGCACTCGTTGGTCAGCAACTAATGAAAAACTGTTTTTT
TRBD1 | few | TRBJ2-1 | TRBV29-1 | CSVEAPDRDSYNEQFF | TGCAGCGTTGAAGCCCCTGACAGGGACTCCTACAATGAGCAGTTCTTC
. | . | TRBJ2-5 | TRBV18 | CASSFPGEAQYF | TGTGCCAGCTCCTTTCCGGGGGAGGCCCAGTACTTC
TRBD2 | . | TRBJ2-3 | TRBV9 | CASSVNSGRGGDTQYF | TGTGCCAGCAGCGTAAACAGCGGGAGAGGTGGAGATACGCAGTATTTT
. | . | TRBJ1-1 | TRBV4-1 | CASSGVGQYRVEAFF | TGCGCCAGCAGCGGAGTTGGACAGTACAGGGTGGAAGCTTTCTTT
. | . | TRBJ1-1 | TRBV27 | CASGLTGFWNTEAFF | TGTGCCAGCGGACTTACAGGGTTTTGGAACACTGAAGCTTTCTTT
. | . | TRBJ1-1 | TRBV9 | CASSVDIGGNTEAFF | TGTGCCAGCAGCGTAGATATCGGGGGGAACACTGAAGCTTTCTTT
. | . | TRBJ2-2 | TRBV6-4 | CASSGPGRAGSNTGELFF | TGTGCCAGCAGTGGCCCTGGCAGGGCGGGATCGAACACCGGGGAGCTGTTTTTT
. | . | TRBJ1-2 | TRBV28 | CASTPGDYGYTF | TGTGCCAGCACCCCTGGGGACTATGGCTACACCTTC
. | . | TRBJ2-1 | TRBV5-4 | CASSYLGSSYNEQFF | TGTGCCAGCAGCTACCTTGGGAGCTCCTACAATGAGCAGTTCTTC
TRBD2 | few | TRBJ2-2 | TRBV6-6 | CASTDWASGTGELFF | TGTGCCAGCACCGACTGGGCTAGCGGCACCGGGGAGCTGTTTTTT
TRBD1 | . | TRBJ2-1 | TRBV27 | CASSLDRGRREQFF | TGTGCCAGCAGCCTGGACAGGGGGCGTCGTGAGCAGTTCTTC
. | . | TRBJ2-1 | TRBV7-9 | CASSLTLKEQFF | TGTGCCAGCAGCTTAACGTTGAAGGAGCAGTTCTTC
TRBD2 | . | TRBJ2-5 | TRBV5-1 | CASSVGLGGETQYF | TGCGCCAGCAGCGTGGGACTAGGGGGGGAGACCCAGTACTTC